A single sample is the source of the 28 T cell receptor beta chains below, sequenced in a study of T cell repertoires in cytomegalovirus infection. TCRdb re-derived calls from the reads in MiXCR, one entry per CDR3 protein. The repertoire holds some 170,000 distinct CDR3 sequences, with 17% as singletons. Sequencing was performed on CD8+ T cells from PBMCs. These receptors were obtained from a human donor in good health (CMV status not recorded). Some clones in this sample may be carry-over from other donors' samples.

The chain employs TRBV7-8 and TRBJ2-5; D possibly corresponds to TRBD1 (6 bases). Per germline, CDR1 SGHVS and CDR2 FQNEAQ. This CDR3 has 14 amino acids. V was clipped by 5 bases and J by 1 base, with 11 bases between them. The CDR3 here is CASSPGQFQETQYF. In DNA form, the CDR3 reads TGTGCCAGCAGCCCCGGACAGTTCCAAGAGACCCAGTACTTC.

This clonotype has only a few counts. V is TRBV29-1 and J is TRBJ1-2, with TRBD1 identical over 8 bases. J gave up 2 bases and V 3 bases, and 17 bases lay outside the gene matches. Germline values: CDR1 SQVTM, CDR2 ANQGSEA. The CDR3 consists of 18 residues. In DNA form, the CDR3 reads TGCAGCGTTGATAATTTTTTCCCAGGACAGGGTGTCAACTATGGCTACACCTTC. This gives the protein CSVDNFFPGQGVNYGYTF.

This chain joins TRBV6-6 and TRBJ2-7, with 7 bases that match TRBD1. This CDR3 region has 20 residues. V dropped 0 bases and J dropped 5; count of bases not matched to a gene: 22. CDR1 is MNHNY, CDR2 SVGAGI, per germline (reference sequence). The CDR3 spells CASSYSRTNNDRALLDEQYF. CDR3 sequence (DNA): TGTGCCAGCAGTTACTCCCGTACAAATAATGACAGGGCCCTACTCGACGAGCAGTACTTC.

Comment on this clonotype: At one of its ends the junction is not consistent with the germline gene, which may arise from a read error. This chain connects TRBV6-5 to TRBJ1-2; the D gene is possibly TRBD1 (5 bases). There are 16 residues in the CDR3. Germline V gene data show CDR1 as MNHEY and CDR2 as SVGAGI. The CDR3 bases are TGTGCCCGCAGTTACTCTGAGGCAGGGTCTGACTATGGCTACACCTTC. It specifies CARSYSEAGSDYGYTF.

The chain combines TRBV7-2 with TRBJ1-1; weak D call: TRBD1 (5 bases). Per the germline V gene, CDR1 is SGHTA and CDR2 is FQGNSA. Deletions cut 5 bases from V and 5 bases from J, with 9 bases between. The CDR3 spans 12 residues. The CDR3 nucleotides are TGTGCCAGCAGCCTGGGGGAGACTGAAGCTTTCTTT. Amino acids: CASSLGETEAFF.

This clonotype was seen at least ten times. The chain links TRBV7-2 to TRBJ1-1; D is uncertain. From germline, CDR1 is SGHTA and CDR2 FQGNSA. CDR3 length: 15 amino acids. The V and J ends lost 0 bases and 1 base respectively, with 9 bases between them. CDR3 in amino acids: CASSLALSENTEAFF. CDR3 coding DNA: TGTGCCAGCAGCTTAGCTCTTAGTGAGAACACTGAAGCTTTCTTT.

V is TRBV12-3 or TRBV12-4 and J is TRBJ2-7; D may be TRBD1 (6 bases). This CDR3 contains 16 residues. Trimming removed 3 bases at V and 2 bases at J, with 17 bases between. The DNA for the CDR3 is TGTGCCAGCAGTTTCTCAGCCGGGACATTAACCTACGAGCAGTACTTC. It is translated as CASSFSAGTLTYEQYF.

The chain recombines TRBV12-3 or TRBV12-4 with TRBJ2-7, with D possibly TRBD2 on 5 matching bases. The germline V and J ends were trimmed by 6 bases and 2 bases, with 14 bases remaining between them. This CDR3 comprises 14 residues. CDR3 sequence: CASSAYSGAYEQYF. CDR3 DNA: TGTGCCAGCAGCGCTTACTCCGGGGCCTACGAGCAGTACTTC.

This clonotype showed up just a few times. The chain uses TRBV27 and TRBJ1-2; D possibly corresponds to TRBD1 (5 bases). Per germline, CDR1 MNHEY and CDR2 SMNVEV (reference sequence). CDR3 length: 13 residues. The V end was cut by 3 bases, the J end by 5 bases, with 10 bases between. CDR3 amino acids: CASSFGRDYGYTF. The CDR3 bases are TGTGCCAGCAGTTTCGGCAGGGATTATGGCTACACCTTC.

This clonotype turned up a few times. The chain recombines TRBV29-1 with TRBJ2-7; D may be TRBD1 (7 bases). CDR1 and CDR2 (germline): SQVTM, ANQGSEA. The V gene lost 2 bases and the J gene lost 3 bases, with 20 bases spanning the gap. The CDR3 is 16 residues long. Here the CDR3 reads CSVERLDREDGYEQYF. CDR3 in DNA: TGCAGCGTTGAACGGCTTGACAGGGAGGACGGCTACGAGCAGTACTTC.

CDR3 DNA sequence: TGCAGCGTTGAAGAAAGGGGACAGGGGGCGACCTACGAGCAGTACTTC. It is translated as CSVEERGQGATYEQYF. The gene calls are TRBV29-1 and TRBJ2-7, with 12 bases that match TRBD1. This CDR3 is 16 amino acids long. Looked up from germline, CDR1 is SQVTM and CDR2 is ANQGSEA. Germline trimming cut 0 bases from V and 2 bases from J; bases unmatched to any gene: 5.

The rearrangement links TRBV6-2 or TRBV6-3 to TRBJ2-2; D is ambiguous. This CDR3 contains 13 residues. Per the germline V gene, CDR1 is MNHEY and CDR2 is SVGEGT. V dropped 8 bases and J dropped 6 bases, with 13 bases sitting between them. CDR3 region: CASRRGSAGELFF. CDR3 bases: TGTGCCAGCCGGAGAGGATCCGCCGGGGAGCTGTTTTTT.

This rearrangement joins TRBV7-8 to TRBJ1-6, with a possible D match to TRBD1 (5 bases). Trimming pared 5 bases from V and 8 bases from J, leaving 13 bases between. Germline V CDR1 and CDR2: SGHVS, FQNEAQ. The CDR3 contains 14 residues. The CDR3 sequence is CASSTLGGDSPLHF. The CDR3 coding sequence is TGTGCCAGCAGCACTCTTGGGGGGGATTCACCCCTCCACTTT.

V usage is TRBV4-2 and J usage is TRBJ2-7; TRBD1 agrees at 9 bases. The ends lost 3 bases at V and 4 bases at J; junction bases unmatched: 10. The length of the CDR3 is 16 residues. In germline, CDR1 is LGHNA, CDR2 YNFKEQ. CDR3 sequence reads: CASSQGSGTGLYEQYF. In DNA form, the CDR3 reads TGTGCCAGCAGCCAGGGGTCCGGGACAGGGCTGTACGAGCAGTACTTC.

This clonotype was picked up a small number of times. The chain carries TRBV7-2 and TRBJ1-1; D is undetermined. The CDR3 consists of 15 residues. Germline lookup yields CDR1 SGHTA and CDR2 FQGNSA. Trimming left V 3 bases short and J 4 bases short, with 15 bases between. The CDR3 protein is CASSFLATGVTEAFF. The CDR3 region has the DNA TGTGCCAGCAGCTTTCTTGCCACGGGAGTCACTGAAGCTTTCTTT.

This clonotype was seen a handful of times. The rearrangement links TRBV30 to TRBJ2-7, with TRBD1 matching over 7 bases. CDR3 length: 13 residues. Germline values: CDR1 GTSNPN, CDR2 SVGIG (reference sequence). J gave up 5 bases and V 3 bases, and 7 bases lay outside the gene matches. CDR3 protein: CAWRGQVPNEQYF. In DNA form, the CDR3 reads TGTGCCTGGAGAGGACAGGTCCCCAACGAGCAGTACTTC. Together with reference TRBV30 and TRBJ2-7, the CDR3 gives the full variable domain: SQTIHQWPATLVQPVGSPLSLECTVEGTSNPNLYWYRQAAGRGLQLLFYSVGIGQISSEVPQNLSASRPQDRQFILSSKKLLLSDSGFYLCAWRGQVPNEQYFGPGTRLTVT.

The table lists this clonotype with a few counts. The genes are TRBV7-9 and TRBJ2-5; D remains unclear. This CDR3 region has 13 residues. The V gene's germline CDR1 is SEHNR and CDR2 FQNEAQ (reference sequence). Trimming left V 5 bases short and J 5 bases short, with 12 bases between. CDR3 region: CASSPGSAETQYF. CDR3 in DNA: TGTGCCAGCAGCCCTGGCTCTGCGGAGACCCAGTACTTC.

This clonotype has at least ten counts. This chain links TRBV7-3 with TRBJ2-7; D possibly matches TRBD1 or TRBD2 (6 bases each). CDR1 and CDR2 from the germline V gene are SGHTA and FQGTGA. With 4 bases removed from V and 7 bases from J, the gap between germline ends came to 11 bases. The CDR3 has 12 residues. CDR3 sequence: CASSSQGGEQYF. DNA of the CDR3: TGTGCCAGCAGCTCACAGGGAGGAGAGCAGTACTTC.

This clonotype was counted only a few times. The chain links TRBV13 to TRBJ1-6; D gene uncertain. Per germline, CDR1 PRHDT and CDR2 FYEKMQ (reference sequence). Trimming pared 4 bases from V and 10 bases from J, leaving 8 bases between. The CDR3 totals 12 residues. CDR3 amino acids: CASSSSPSPLHF. DNA for the CDR3: TGTGCCAGCAGCTCCTCCCCCTCACCCCTCCACTTT.

Only a few counts were recorded for this clonotype. The J gene is TRBJ1-1, the V gene TRBV7-2; the D is unclear. The germline gives CDR1 SGHTA, CDR2 FQGNSA. The CDR3 covers 14 residues. V lost 3 bases and J lost 0, with 8 bases in between. CDR3 residues: CASSLLSLNTEAFF. The CDR3 bases are TGTGCCAGCAGCTTGTTGAGCTTGAACACTGAAGCTTTCTTT.

This clonotype occurred a few times. The chain carries TRBV20-1 and TRBJ1-6; no reliable D call. This CDR3 is built from 13 residues. The V gene lost 0 bases and the J gene lost 7 bases, with 7 bases spanning the gap. The germline CDR1 and CDR2 sequences are DFQATT and SNEGSKA (reference sequence). The CDR3 DNA reads TGCAGTGCTAGAGACCAAGGGAATTCACCCCTCCACTTT. This encodes CSARDQGNSPLHF.

This clonotype showed up just a few times. The gene calls are TRBV10-1 and TRBJ2-7, with D possibly matching TRBD1 (5 bases). CDR3 length: 11 residues. Germline CDR1 WNHNN, CDR2 SYGVQD (reference sequence). V gave up 7 bases and J gave up 5 bases, with 9 bases separating them. The CDR3 reads CASNQGDEQYF. CDR3 DNA: TGCGCCAGCAATCAGGGTGACGAGCAGTACTTC.

The chain joins TRBV12-3 or TRBV12-4 to TRBJ1-5; 7 nucleotides agree with TRBD1. Trimming took 2 bases from V and 4 from J; bases not matched to a gene: 5. CDR3 length equals 15 residues. DNA of the CDR3: TGTGCCAGCAGTTTATCTACAGGGGAGAATCAGCCCCAGCATTTT. Its protein is CASSLSTGENQPQHF.

The rearrangement uses TRBV28 and TRBJ2-5; no firm D call. Germline CDR1 and CDR2: MDHEN and SYDVKM. This CDR3 contains 16 residues. The V and J ends lost 5 bases and 4 bases respectively, with 20 bases between them. CDR3 amino acids: CASSPRTRSPRETQYF. In DNA form, the CDR3 reads TGTGCCAGCAGTCCCCGGACCCGGAGCCCCCGAGAGACCCAGTACTTC.

This clonotype turned up a few times. The chain carries TRBV10-3 and TRBJ1-1; D is uncertain. The V end was cut by 0 bases, the J end by 6 bases, with 20 bases between. The germline CDR1 and CDR2 sequences are ENHRY and SYGVKD. This CDR3 comprises 17 residues. The CDR3 sequence is CAISESVAPTRRAEAFF. The DNA of the CDR3 is TGTGCCATCAGTGAGTCAGTGGCCCCAACTAGAAGGGCTGAAGCTTTCTTT.

This clonotype appeared a single time. The V and J genes are TRBV7-6 and TRBJ1-2; a possible D gene is TRBD1 (6 bases). V was clipped by 0 bases and J by 6 bases, with 23 bases between them. The length of the CDR3 is 18 residues. Germline loops: CDR1 SGHVS, CDR2 FNYEAQ. The CDR3 here is CASSLASPAGGLTHGYTF. The DNA for the CDR3 is TGTGCCAGCAGCTTAGCTTCGCCAGCGGGGGGGCTCACTCATGGCTACACCTTC.

The chain carries TRBV6-1 and TRBJ1-4, with TRBD1 identical over 7 bases. Germline V CDR1 and CDR2: MNHNS, SASEGT. The CDR3 length is 15 residues. J lost 3 bases, V lost 7 bases, and 8 bases had no gene match. CDR3 nucleotides: TGTGCCAGCATCATAAGAGGGACAGCTAATGAAAAACTGTTTTTT. It translates to CASIIRGTANEKLFF.

The chain employs TRBV7-6 and TRBJ1-1; TRBD1 matches 7 bases. The CDR3 has 16 residues. The germline V gene encodes CDR1 SGHVS and CDR2 FNYEAQ. Trimming removed 2 bases from V and 1 base from J; junction bases left unmatched: 7. The CDR3 spells CASSLRGGQSNTEAFF. DNA of the CDR3: TGTGCCAGCAGCTTAAGGGGGGGACAGTCGAACACTGAAGCTTTCTTT.